These 27 T cell receptor beta chains came from one sample sequenced in a study of blood T cell repertoires in COVID-19. Only in-frame clones appear in the TCRdb table, and some are missing; sequencing was by immunoSEQ multiplex PCR. The table lists roughly 61,000 clones, approximately 91% of them singletons, with over 2% in the top ten. Sequencing was performed on peripheral blood. The receptors here all came from a man aged 60 to 75 with acute or convalescent COVID-19.

The chain carries TRBV9 and TRBJ1-1; TRBD1 might be the D (6 bases). The V gene's germline CDR1 is SGDLS and CDR2 YYNGEE. Trimming shortened V by 0 bases and J by 3 bases, and 9 bases separated the two germline ends. The CDR3 loop spans 14 amino acids. CDR3 in amino acids: CASSVVRTDTEAFF. The DNA of the CDR3 is TGTGCCAGCAGCGTAGTGAGGACAGACACTGAAGCTTTCTTT.

This clone was observed a few times. Here the CDR3 reads CASSRGRDGANYGYTF. The CDR3 nucleotides are TGTGCCAGCAGCCGCGGCCGGGATGGAGCTAACTATGGCTACACCTTC. The genes are TRBV7-3 and TRBJ1-2, with unresolved D. Germline values: CDR1 SGHTA, CDR2 FQGTGA. The CDR3 is 16 amino acids. Trimming stripped 5 bases from V and 0 bases from J, with 16 bases between.

This chain uses TRBV5-4 with TRBJ2-1, with 7 bases lining up with TRBD1. Losses at the gene ends were 0 bases for V and 8 bases for J; bases not matched to a gene: 5. This CDR3 is built from 14 residues. Germline values: CDR1 SGHNT, CDR2 YYREEE (reference sequence). CDR3 coding DNA: TGTGCCAGCAGCTTGGACAGGGGCCCCGATGAGCAGTTCTTC. It encodes CASSLDRGPDEQFF.

The chain joins TRBV28 to TRBJ2-1; TRBD1 matches 9 bases. The ends lost 0 bases at V and 3 bases at J; junction bases unmatched: 3. The CDR3 covers 16 residues. Germline V gene lookup returns CDR1 MDHEN and CDR2 SYDVKM. DNA for the CDR3: TGTGCCAGCAGTTTATGGGGACAGGGTAACTACAATGAGCAGTTCTTC. As protein: CASSLWGQGNYNEQFF.

The chain combines TRBV28 with TRBJ2-1; D possibly corresponds to TRBD2 (6 bases). The CDR3 spans 17 residues. Germline V lookup: CDR1 MDHEN, CDR2 SYDVKM. V lost 1 base and J lost 7, with 20 bases in between. CDR3 nucleotides: TGTGCCAGCAGTTTATACTTAGCGGATCCTAGTGGAAATGAGCAGTTCTTC. It yields the protein CASSLYLADPSGNEQFF.

V usage is TRBV11-2 and J usage is TRBJ2-5, with D maybe TRBD2 (6 bases). The germline CDR1 and CDR2 sequences are SGHAT and FQNNGV. With 1 base removed from V and 4 bases from J, the gap between germline ends came to 16 bases. The CDR3 consists of 16 residues. The CDR3 nucleotides are TGTGCCAGCAGCTTAGGAGTTTCGGGGGAGCGAGAGACCCAGTACTTC. Amino acid sequence: CASSLGVSGERETQYF.

The rearrangement links TRBV5-1 to TRBJ1-1; TRBD1 matches at 11 bases. The CDR3 is made up of 16 amino acids. CDR1 is SGHRS, CDR2 YFSETQ, per germline. The ends lost 3 bases at V and 4 bases at J; junction bases unmatched: 8. The CDR3 DNA reads as TGCGCCAGCAGCTACGGGACAGGGGGTAGGAGCACTGAAGCTTTCTTT. Protein product: CASSYGTGGRSTEAFF.

This clone was counted a single time. The V and J genes are TRBV6-5 and TRBJ2-2; D is ambiguous. The CDR3 is 14 residues long. The germline gives CDR1 MNHEY, CDR2 SVGAGI. Trimming took 5 bases from V and 6 from J, leaving 13 bases between them. The CDR3 spells CASSRSLGSGELFF. The CDR3 nucleotides are TGTGCCAGCAGTCGGTCTCTAGGCTCCGGGGAGCTGTTTTTT.

The chain is built from TRBV6-5 and TRBJ1-5, with D maybe TRBD1 (6 bases). The CDR3 covers 15 residues. CDR1 and CDR2 (germline): MNHEY, SVGAGI. V shed 4 bases and J shed 1 base, with 11 bases lying between them. CDR3: CASSSDRASNQPQHF. The CDR3 bases are TGTGCCAGCAGTTCGGACAGAGCCAGCAATCAGCCCCAGCATTTT.

This chain uses TRBV11-3 with TRBJ2-5, with D perhaps matching TRBD1 (5 bases). The CDR3 spans 14 residues. Germline assignment: CDR1 SGHNT and CDR2 YENEEA. Deletions cut 6 bases from V and 7 bases from J, with 18 bases between. This chain's CDR3 is CASSSYRQGGTQYF. The CDR3 DNA reads as TGTGCCAGCAGTTCCTATCGGCAGGGCGGGACCCAGTACTTC.

This clone came up a few times. The chain uses TRBV7-3 and TRBJ2-1; TRBD2 might be the D (7 bases). The CDR3 contains 18 residues. CDR1 and CDR2 from the germline V gene are SGHTA and FQGTGA. V was cut by 0 bases and J by 0 bases, with 15 bases left in between. As DNA, the CDR3 is TGTGCCAGCAGCTTAACGAGGGGGGGCTTGGGCTCCTACAATGAGCAGTTCTTC. It encodes CASSLTRGGLGSYNEQFF.

Only one count was recorded for this clone. J is TRBJ2-7 and V is TRBV29-1; TRBD1 might be the D (6 bases). The V end was cut by 6 bases, the J end by 1 base, with 10 bases between. CDR1 and CDR2 from the germline V gene are SQVTM and ANQGSEA. The CDR3 loop spans 12 amino acids. CDR3 amino acids: CSVKQGSYEQYF. The CDR3 coding sequence is TGCAGCGTCAAACAGGGATCCTACGAGCAGTACTTC.

This chain connects TRBV20-1 to TRBJ2-1; 7 nucleotides agree with TRBD2. The CDR3 sequence is 12 residues long. Per germline, CDR1 DFQATT and CDR2 SNEGSKA (reference sequence). V shed 3 bases, J shed 12 bases, and the junction held 8 bases outside the gene matches. CDR3 sequence: CSASRAGEAQFF. The CDR3 nucleotides are TGCAGTGCTAGTCGGGCGGGAGAGGCGCAGTTCTTC.

V usage is TRBV11-2 and J usage is TRBJ1-1; 8 bases align to TRBD1. V trimming: 3 bases; J trimming: 1 base; junction bases outside the gene matches: 4. Looked up from germline, CDR1 is SGHAT and CDR2 is FQNNGV. The CDR3 is 15 residues long. The CDR3 DNA follows: TGTGCCAGCAGCTTCAGGGGGCGGCGGAACACTGAAGCTTTCTTT. This gives the protein CASSFRGRRNTEAFF.

Only a few counts were recorded for this clone. V and J are TRBV7-2 and TRBJ1-1; 8 bases are a match to TRBD1. J gave up 1 base and V 5 bases, and 6 bases lay outside the gene matches. The CDR3 loop spans 15 amino acids. Germline CDR1 is SGHTA and CDR2 is FQGNSA. The CDR3 DNA sequence: TGTGCCAGCAGCAAACGCGGGACAGGGAACACTGAAGCTTTCTTT. This gives the protein CASSKRGTGNTEAFF.

V usage is TRBV29-1 and J usage is TRBJ1-2, with a weak D call TRBD1 (5 bases). From germline, CDR1 is SQVTM and CDR2 ANQGSEA. V was clipped by 2 bases and J by 5 bases, with 9 bases between them. The CDR3 length is 12 residues. The CDR3 bases are TGCAGCGTTGAATCCAGGGCGTATGGCTACACCTTC. Its protein is CSVESRAYGYTF.

This chain joins TRBV9 and TRBJ2-2; D may be TRBD2 (7 bases). Germline V gene lookup returns CDR1 SGDLS and CDR2 YYNGEE. V was clipped by 6 bases and J by 0 bases, with 12 bases between them. The CDR3 sequence is 15 residues long. The CDR3 here is CASTRGGTNTGELFF. The CDR3 DNA reads TGTGCCAGCACGAGGGGGGGGACGAACACCGGGGAGCTGTTTTTT.

This clone has just a few counts. The chain joins TRBV10-3 to TRBJ1-4; a possible D gene is TRBD1 (5 bases). This CDR3 spans 19 amino acids. The germline V and J ends were trimmed by 0 bases and 2 bases, with 19 bases remaining between them. The germline V gene encodes CDR1 ENHRY and CDR2 SYGVKD. CDR3 in DNA: TGTGCCATCAGTGAGTCCCCACCTCAGGGCTCTGGTACTAATGAAAAACTGTTTTTT. As protein: CAISESPPQGSGTNEKLFF.

The rearrangement links TRBV4-3 to TRBJ2-1; TRBD1 matches 9 bases. J gave up 7 bases and V 2 bases, and 3 bases lay outside the gene matches. The CDR3 spans 14 residues. Looked up from germline, CDR1 is LGHNA and CDR2 is YSLEER. The CDR3 sequence is CASSQRTGDNEQFF. As DNA, the CDR3 is TGCGCCAGCAGCCAAAGGACAGGGGATAATGAGCAGTTCTTC.

V is TRBV11-2 and J is TRBJ2-7; D remains unclear. CDR3 length equals 14 residues. Trimming removed 1 base at V and 3 bases at J, with 10 bases between. Germline V CDR1 and CDR2: SGHAT, FQNNGV. The CDR3 spells CASSLGGGYYEQYF. CDR3 sequence (DNA): TGTGCCAGCAGCTTAGGTGGCGGCTACTACGAGCAGTACTTC.

The chain employs TRBV24-1 and TRBJ2-3; 7 bases align to TRBD1. CDR3 size: 19 residues. V dropped 3 bases and J dropped 4; count of bases not matched to a gene: 18. CDR1 and CDR2 (germline): KGHDR, SFDVKD. CDR3 in amino acids: CATSDAAARDRWAPDTQYF. The CDR3 coding sequence is TGTGCCACCAGTGATGCCGCCGCCCGGGACAGATGGGCCCCAGATACGCAGTATTTT.

The rearrangement joins TRBV7-3 to TRBJ2-7; the match to TRBD2 covers 9 bases. V trimming: 5 bases; J trimming: 2 bases; junction bases outside the gene matches: 10. The germline CDR1 and CDR2 sequences are SGHTA and FQGTGA. The CDR3 extends over 16 amino acids. The CDR3 DNA sequence: TGTGCCAGCAGCCCTGGGGCTAGCGGGGCTCCCTACGAGCAGTACTTC. Protein product: CASSPGASGAPYEQYF.

This clone was seen once. The chain recombines TRBV7-2 with TRBJ1-4, with D perhaps matching TRBD1 (6 bases). The CDR3 length is 17 residues. Germline V lookup: CDR1 SGHTA, CDR2 FQGNSA. V was shortened by 6 bases and J by 0 bases, with 17 bases between the two germline ends. The CDR3 DNA is TGTGCCAGCAGTCCTATCGGGGGGGCTCCAACTAATGAAAAACTGTTTTTT. It codes for CASSPIGGAPTNEKLFF.

The chain carries TRBV5-1 and TRBJ1-4; TRBD1 matches 7 bases. With 0 bases clipped from V and 4 bases from J, the junction kept 3 bases outside the gene matches. CDR1 SGHRS and CDR2 YFSETQ come from the germline V gene. This CDR3 is 15 amino acids long. The CDR3 is CASSLDGTVNEKLFF. The CDR3 bases are TGCGCCAGCAGCTTGGATGGGACAGTTAATGAAAAACTGTTTTTT. Supplemented by reference TRBV5-1 and TRBJ1-4, the full variable domain reads KAGVTQTPRYLIKTRGQQVTLSCSPISGHRSVSWYQQTPGQGLQFLFEYFSETQRNKGNFPGRFSGRQFSNSRSEMNVSTLELGDSALYLCASSLDGTVNEKLFFGSGTQLSVL.

The chain uses TRBV30 and TRBJ1-1, with TRBD1 as a possible D gene (5 bases). V lost 4 bases and J lost 0, with 12 bases in between. CDR1 and CDR2 (germline): GTSNPN, SVGIG (reference sequence). The CDR3 is made up of 14 amino acids. The CDR3 coding sequence is TGTGCCTGGAACTACAGGAAAATGAACACTGAAGCTTTCTTT. It is translated as CAWNYRKMNTEAFF. Supplemented by reference TRBV30 and TRBJ1-1, the full variable domain reads SQTIHQWPATLVQPVGSPLSLECTVEGTSNPNLYWYRQAAGRGLQLLFYSVGIGQISSEVPQNLSASRPQDRQFILSSKKLLLSDSGFYLCAWNYRKMNTEAFFGQGTRLTVV.

The rearrangement joins TRBV11-3 to TRBJ2-1; perhaps TRBD1 as D (5 bases). CDR3 size: 17 residues. Germline CDR1 SGHNT, CDR2 YENEEA. The germline V and J ends were trimmed by 0 bases and 5 bases, with 17 bases remaining between them. The CDR3 is CASSLEGWQGGDNEQFF. CDR3 coding DNA: TGTGCCAGCAGCTTAGAAGGCTGGCAGGGTGGAGACAATGAGCAGTTCTTC.

This chain uses TRBV11-2 with TRBJ2-7; 9 bases align to TRBD2. CDR3 length equals 15 residues. The V segment lost 0 bases and the J segment 2 bases; nucleotides outside the gene matches: 2. CDR1 is SGHAT, CDR2 FQNNGV, per germline. The CDR3 loop reads CASSLEIAGAYEQYF. The CDR3 DNA reads TGTGCCAGCAGCTTAGAAATAGCGGGAGCCTACGAGCAGTACTTC.